This T cell receptor beta chain comes out of a study of cytomegalovirus exposure and HLA in healthy donors. Germline lookup yields CDR1 MNHNY and CDR2 SVGAGI (reference sequence). The CDR3 is made up of 15 amino acids. The ends lost 2 bases at V and 2 bases at J; junction bases unmatched: 2. The sample holds one count of this clone. As yet, its antigen is unknown. 13 Jbeta primers and 60 Vbeta primers were used for the PCR. Method: immunoSEQ multiplex PCR; TCRdb's copy keeps in-frame clones and lacks some. Of more than 80,000 clones in the sample, more than 65% are singletons; the top ten hold approximately 1.2%. The study, taken as a whole, reports: For presence/absence analyses, sequencing depth was assumed to be roughly uniform across donors. In vitro, a few CMV-associated chains proved specific for CMV antigens. Compared with the approximately 700-donor mean, an Asian-associated ancestry cluster reportedly had fewer N-insertions, according to a later analysis. Accounts indicate the classifier identified cytomegalovirus status with strong specificity and sensitivity.

The sequenced sample consisted of PBMCs. The TCR originated in a girl aged 2-10 years in good health and CMV-seropositive. This sequence joins TRBV6-6 and TRBJ2-5, with 10 bases lining up with TRBD2. The CDR3 loop reads CASSYPTSGQETQYF. CDR3 DNA sequence: TGTGCCAGCAGTTACCCGACTAGCGGGCAAGAGACCCAGTACTTC.